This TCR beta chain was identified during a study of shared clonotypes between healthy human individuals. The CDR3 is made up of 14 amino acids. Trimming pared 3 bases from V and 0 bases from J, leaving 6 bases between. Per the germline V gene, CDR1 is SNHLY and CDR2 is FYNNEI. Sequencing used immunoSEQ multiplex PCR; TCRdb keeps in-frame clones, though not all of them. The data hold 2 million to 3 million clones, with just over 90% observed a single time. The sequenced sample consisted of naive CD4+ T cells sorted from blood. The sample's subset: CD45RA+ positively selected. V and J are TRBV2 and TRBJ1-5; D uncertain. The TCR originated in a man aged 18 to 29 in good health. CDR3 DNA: TGTGCCAGCAGTGATAAAAATAGCAATCAGCCCCAGCATTTT. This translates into CASSDKNSNQPQHF.